Presented here are 20 T cell receptor beta chains from one specimen sequenced in a study of T cell repertoires in cytomegalovirus infection. The antigens of these receptors remain unknown. Each CDR3 protein is one row after TCRdb ran MiXCR on the reads. The sample shows roughly 990,000 distinct CDR3 sequences, around 32% of them seen only once. The sequenced sample was cultured CD8+ T cells from PBMCs, obtained from culture after CMV antigen stimulation. The receptors shown here come from a human donor in good health (CMV status not recorded). Some clones in this sample may be carry-over from other donors' samples.

The chain joins TRBV27 to TRBJ1-2; possible D gene TRBD1, 5 bases. The CDR3 has 14 amino acids. V was cut by 9 bases and J by 2 bases, with 16 bases left in between. Germline V CDR1 and CDR2: MNHEY, SMNVEV (reference sequence). The CDR3 DNA sequence: TGTGCCAGTTCTTTGTCGGGGCTGAACTATGGCTACACCTTC. It specifies CASSLSGLNYGYTF.

The V gene is TRBV5-8, the J gene TRBJ2-7; 10 bases line up with TRBD1. Germline V gene sequence: CDR1 SGHTS, CDR2 YDEGEE. V was clipped by 3 bases and J by 2 bases; unmatched bases: 8. This CDR3 spans 16 amino acids. CDR3 amino acids: CASSSGETGGPYEQYV. Here the CDR3 DNA reads TGTGCCAGCAGCTCGGGGGAGACAGGGGGCCCCTACGAGCAGTACGTC.

The rearrangement links TRBV10-3 to TRBJ1-1; D is unclear. CDR3 length: 17 amino acids. The ends were cut back, 0 bases at V and 8 bases at J, with 22 bases in the middle. Germline V gives CDR1 ENHRY, CDR2 SYGVKD. CDR3 residues: CAISESIGARTKSEAFF. DNA for the CDR3: TGTGCCATCAGTGAGTCGATTGGCGCCAGGACCAAAAGCGAAGCTTTCTTT.

This clonotype has only a few counts. The gene calls are TRBV6-1 and TRBJ1-5; tentative D call: TRBD1 (6 bases). In germline, CDR1 is MNHNS, CDR2 SASEGT. Trimming shortened V by 8 bases and J by 8 bases, and 10 bases separated the two germline ends. This CDR3 is built from 11 residues. CDR3 in amino acids: CASGGREPQHF. CDR3 coding DNA: TGTGCCAGCGGGGGGCGGGAGCCCCAGCATTTT.

This clonotype was recorded a few times. CDR3 sequence (DNA): TGTGCCAGCAGTCCATCCATGGGGTCTTACGGCTACACCTTC. This codes for CASSPSMGSYGYTF. The chain is built from TRBV12-3 or TRBV12-4 and TRBJ1-2; D is ambiguous. Trimming removed 5 bases from V and 8 bases from J, with 18 bases in between. There are 14 residues in the CDR3.

V usage is TRBV7-9 and J usage is TRBJ2-3; a weak D match, TRBD1 (5 bases). CDR1 and CDR2 from the germline V gene are SEHNR and FQNEAQ (reference sequence). V shed 8 bases and J shed 2 bases, with 17 bases lying between them. This CDR3 has 15 residues. The CDR3 DNA follows: TGTGCCAGCGTACTCTGGGGCAGCGACACAGATACGCAGTATTTT. This translates into CASVLWGSDTDTQYF. The full variable domain, its missing parts supplied by reference TRBV7-9 and TRBJ2-3, is DTGVSQNPRHKITKRGQNVTFRCDPISEHNRLYWYRQTLGQGPEFLTYFQNEAQLEKSRLLSDRFSAERPKGSFSTLEIQRTEQGDSAMYLCASVLWGSDTDTQYFGPGTRLTVL.

The chain couples TRBV18 to TRBJ2-1, with TRBD1 matching 11 bases. Germline loops: CDR1 KGHSH, CDR2 LQKENI. After removal of 4 bases from V and 8 bases from J, the junction contained 13 bases not matched to a gene. CDR3 length: 17 residues. CDR3 bases: TGTGCCAGCTCACTTTTTCAGGACAGGGGGCGCATCGATGAGCAGTTCTTC. It translates to CASSLFQDRGRIDEQFF.

J is TRBJ1-1 and V is TRBV13; unclear D gene. The CDR3 covers 12 residues. Germline-derived CDR1 and CDR2 are PRHDT and FYEKMQ (reference sequence). The V and J ends lost 5 bases and 5 bases respectively, with 9 bases between them. Here the CDR3 DNA reads TGTGCCAGCAGCCGCGACGGGACTGAAGCTTTCTTT. Translating it yields CASSRDGTEAFF.

This chain uses TRBV7-6 with TRBJ1-2; perhaps TRBD1 as D (5 bases). The CDR3 consists of 16 residues. CDR1 and CDR2 (germline): SGHVS, FNYEAQ. The V and J ends lost 1 base and 6 bases respectively, with 18 bases between them. The CDR3 loop is CASSLGINGQGHGYTF. Written as DNA, the CDR3 is TGTGCCAGCAGCTTAGGGATAAATGGTCAGGGCCATGGCTACACCTTC.

This clonotype was counted between two and nine times. The chain employs TRBV12-3 or TRBV12-4 and TRBJ2-3; D possibly corresponds to TRBD1 (5 bases). This CDR3 is built from 15 residues. V was shortened by 2 bases and J by 6 bases, with 15 bases between the two germline ends. The DNA for the CDR3 is TGTGCCAGCAGTTTAAACGCCAGGGTTATTGATACGCAGTATTTT. Translation gives CASSLNARVIDTQYF.

V and J are TRBV6-5 and TRBJ1-1; 8 nucleotides agree with TRBD1. The J segment lost 6 bases and the V segment lost 5 bases, leaving 5 bases of the junction unmatched. CDR3 length: 13 residues. Germline V CDR1 and CDR2: MNHEY, SVGAGI. CDR3 sequence (DNA): TGTGCCAGCAGTCAACAGGGGGATGCTGAAGCTTTCTTT. Translated, it gives CASSQQGDAEAFF.

In its sample, this clonotype was seen a few times. The rearrangement joins TRBV5-5 to TRBJ1-4, with D unclear. V lost 4 bases and J 4 bases, leaving 8 bases between the germline ends. CDR3 length: 13 amino acids. Looked up from germline, CDR1 is SGHKS and CDR2 is YYEKEE (reference sequence). The CDR3 is CASSRTDNEKLFF. In DNA, the CDR3 is TGTGCCAGCAGCCGTACAGATAATGAAAAACTGTTTTTT. Full variable domain (remainder filled in from reference TRBV5-5 and TRBJ1-4): DAGVTQSPTHLIKTRGQQVTLRCSPISGHKSVSWYQQVLGQGPQFIFQYYEKEERGRGNFPDRFSARQFPNYSSELNVNALLLGDSALYLCASSRTDNEKLFFGSGTQLSVL.

V is TRBV10-3 and J is TRBJ1-2; D might be TRBD1 (6 bases). The CDR3 sequence is 11 residues long. CDR1 ENHRY and CDR2 SYGVKD come from the germline V gene. The V end lost 8 bases, the J end lost 5 bases, and 9 bases lay between the germline ends. In nucleotides, the CDR3 is TGTGCCATCCGACAGGCTTATGGCTACACCTTC. Amino acids: CAIRQAYGYTF.

This clonotype was observed a handful of times. This rearrangement joins TRBV27 to TRBJ1-2, with D perhaps matching TRBD1 (5 bases). V lost 5 bases to trimming and J lost 3 bases, with 16 bases between them. This CDR3 has 15 amino acids. CDR1 and CDR2 (germline): MNHEY, SMNVEV (reference sequence). The CDR3 DNA reads as TGTGCCAGCAGTCCTTCATTTGACAGACACTATGGCTACACCTTC. It encodes CASSPSFDRHYGYTF.

The rearrangement links TRBV6-2 or TRBV6-3 to TRBJ2-1; D gene ambiguous. Germline CDR1 and CDR2: MNHEY and SVGEGT. The CDR3 contains 15 residues. V was pared by 4 bases and J by 0 bases, with 10 bases between. The CDR3 region is CASSFRSNSYNEQFF. CDR3 bases: TGTGCCAGCAGTTTCCGGAGTAACTCCTACAATGAGCAGTTCTTC.

As concerns this clonotype: One base away lies a much larger clone, so this may be a sequencing read error. The chain joins TRBV7-2 to TRBJ2-3; TRBD1 matches at 7 bases. The CDR3 totals 14 residues. The V and J ends lost 9 bases and 1 base, in that order; junction bases with no gene match: 7. CDR1 is SGHTA and CDR2 is FQGNSA in the germline V gene. CDR3 region: CARPQGTRTDTQYF. The CDR3 DNA reads as TGTGCCAGACCACAGGGGACACGCACAGATACGCAGTATTTT.

This chain links TRBV28 with TRBJ2-2; D ambiguous. Germline V gene sequence: CDR1 MDHEN, CDR2 SYDVKM. V gave up 5 bases and J gave up 5 bases, with 15 bases separating them. This CDR3 is 15 amino acids long. The CDR3 DNA follows: TGTGCCAGCAGTCTACAGCTGGTTGGAACCGGGGAGCTGTTTTTT. Encoded protein: CASSLQLVGTGELFF. Based on the CDR3 plus reference TRBV28 and TRBJ2-2, the full variable domain is DVKVTQSSRYLVKRTGEKVFLECVQDMDHENMFWYRQDPGLGLRLIYFSYDVKMKEKGDIPEGYSVSREKKERFSLILESASTNQTSMYLCASSLQLVGTGELFFGEGSRLTVL.

This clonotype was recorded many times. The chain is built from TRBV7-8 and TRBJ2-7, with D uncertain. The CDR3 runs 14 residues. V lost 6 bases, J lost 2 bases, and 14 bases lay in between. Germline V gives CDR1 SGHVS, CDR2 FQNEAQ. The CDR3 sequence: CASRPESQPYEQYV. The CDR3 bases are TGTGCCAGCAGACCCGAGAGTCAGCCCTACGAGCAGTACGTC.

The J gene is TRBJ1-1, the V gene TRBV4-1; D might be TRBD1 (6 bases). The ends were cut back, 7 bases at V and 4 bases at J, with 13 bases in the middle. Germline CDR1 reads MGHRA; CDR2 reads YSYEKL. The CDR3 runs to 13 residues. In DNA form, the CDR3 reads TGCGCCAGCATACCTACAGGGTCCACTGAAGCTTTCTTT. This gives the protein CASIPTGSTEAFF.

This CDR3 reads CASSHRQGSNQPQHF. DNA of the CDR3: TGCGCCAGCAGCCACAGGCAGGGGAGCAATCAGCCCCAGCATTTT. The genes are TRBV4-1 and TRBJ1-5, with a weak D call TRBD1 (6 bases). V lost 3 bases and J lost 1, with 10 bases in between. The CDR3 loop spans 15 amino acids. The germline V gene encodes CDR1 MGHRA and CDR2 YSYEKL.